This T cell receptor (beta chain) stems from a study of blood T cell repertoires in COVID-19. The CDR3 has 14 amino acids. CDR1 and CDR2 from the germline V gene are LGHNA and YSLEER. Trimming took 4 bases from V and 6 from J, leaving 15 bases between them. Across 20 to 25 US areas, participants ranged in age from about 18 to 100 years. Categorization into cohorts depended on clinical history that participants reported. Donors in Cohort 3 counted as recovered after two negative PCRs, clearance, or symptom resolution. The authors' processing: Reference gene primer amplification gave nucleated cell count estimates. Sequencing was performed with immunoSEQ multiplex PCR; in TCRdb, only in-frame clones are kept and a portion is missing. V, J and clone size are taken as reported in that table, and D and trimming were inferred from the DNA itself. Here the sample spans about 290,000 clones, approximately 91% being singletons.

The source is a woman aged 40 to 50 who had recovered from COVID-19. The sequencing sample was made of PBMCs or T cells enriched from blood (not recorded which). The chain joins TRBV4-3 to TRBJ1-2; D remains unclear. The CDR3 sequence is CASSLSRIGDGYTF. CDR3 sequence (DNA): TGCGCCAGCAGCCTCTCTAGGATCGGGGATGGCTACACCTTC.